One T cell receptor (beta chain) is described in this entry. This clonotype was recorded a few times. The antigen it recognizes is unknown. Within one base of it there is no much larger clone, and no base qualities were kept. TCRdb lists the instrument as Illumina HiSeq 1500. TCRdb reprocessed the public reads (quality trimming at Q25 with fastp, clone calling with MiXCR) and kept in-frame beta chains. Each record represents a unique CDR3 protein, reported with the most common genes and DNA among its rows. This sample holds some 320,000 distinct CDR3 sequences; 25% to 35% were observed only once. The ten largest make up 20% of the sample. The source of the sample is a study of T cell repertoires in cytomegalovirus infection (dated by TCRdb to between 2018 and 2021). A note on the overall study: Alongside well-studied HLA-B-restricted epitopes, the peptide stimulations were aimed at recently identified HLA-C-restricted CMV epitopes, whose presentation resists viral immunomodulation. Donor HLA type was relevant to the analysis, as public TCR beta signatures indicated carriage of CMV infection together with the matching HLA type.

Reading the label with the study, this specimen's treatment or condition is: in vitro stimulation with specific CMV peptide epitopes to enrich CMV-specific T cells. From V the trimming removes 5 bases and from J it removes 9 bases, while the gene matches leave 4 bases of the junction unaccounted for. Inclusive of the bounding cysteine and phenylalanine, the CDR3 is 13 residues long. The DNA shown is the 39-base CDR3, in frame from base 1. The germline V gene encodes CDR1 LGHDT and CDR2 YNNKEL (reference sequence). Study-level results and caveats: In the ex vivo response, HLA-C-restricted CMV-specific TCR beta clonotypes were dominant, and in two of eight donors the single most frequent clonotype came from this HLA-C-restricted group. In both this cohort and an independent roughly 350-donor cohort, the cumulative frequency of public TCR beta family members distinguished carriers of CMV infection plus the relevant HLA type.

The receptor was isolated from a human donor in good health (CMV status not recorded). Some clones in this sample may be carry-over from other donors' samples. The chain joins TRBV3-1 to TRBJ1-6, and 7 junction bases match TRBD1. Sequenced material: cultured PBMCs, taken from culture after CMV antigen stimulation. For the CDR3, the sequence is CASSYRGTSPLHF. In nucleotides, the sequence is TGTGCCAGCAGCTACAGGGGCACTTCACCCCTCCACTTT.